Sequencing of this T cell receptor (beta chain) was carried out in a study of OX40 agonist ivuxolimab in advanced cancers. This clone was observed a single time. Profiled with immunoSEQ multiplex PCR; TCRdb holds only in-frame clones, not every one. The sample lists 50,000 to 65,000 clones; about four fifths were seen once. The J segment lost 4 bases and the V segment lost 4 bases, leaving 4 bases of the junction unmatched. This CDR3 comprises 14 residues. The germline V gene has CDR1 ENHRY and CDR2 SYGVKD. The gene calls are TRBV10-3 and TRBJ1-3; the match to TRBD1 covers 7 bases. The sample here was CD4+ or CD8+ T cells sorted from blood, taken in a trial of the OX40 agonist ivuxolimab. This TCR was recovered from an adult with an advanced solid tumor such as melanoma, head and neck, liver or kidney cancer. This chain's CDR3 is CAISVQGRGNTIYF. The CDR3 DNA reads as TGTGCCATCAGTGTACAGGGGCGAGGAAACACCATATATTTT.